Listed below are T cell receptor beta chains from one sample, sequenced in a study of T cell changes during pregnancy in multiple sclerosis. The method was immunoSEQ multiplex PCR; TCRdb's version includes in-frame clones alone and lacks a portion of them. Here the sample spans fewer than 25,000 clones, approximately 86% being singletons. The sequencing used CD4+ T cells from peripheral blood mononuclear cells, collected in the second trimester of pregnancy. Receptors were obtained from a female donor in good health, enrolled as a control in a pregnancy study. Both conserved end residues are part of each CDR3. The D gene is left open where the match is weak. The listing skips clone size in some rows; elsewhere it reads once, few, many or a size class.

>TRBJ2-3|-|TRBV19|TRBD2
TGTGCCAGTAGTATAGCCGGCGGGGGTACAGATACGCAGTATTTT
CASSIAGGGTDTQYF
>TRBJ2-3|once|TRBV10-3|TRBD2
TGTGCCATCAGCTTCAACTCCGGGGGGGGCACAGATACGCAGTATTTT
CAISFNSGGGTDTQYF
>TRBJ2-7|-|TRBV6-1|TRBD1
TGTGCCAGCAGTGTCAGGGGGCCCAGATACGAGCAGTACTTC
CASSVRGPRYEQYF
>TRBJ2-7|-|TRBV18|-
TGTGCCAGCTCACCGGGGCGGATAAGCTCCTACGAGCAGTACTTC
CASSPGRISSYEQYF
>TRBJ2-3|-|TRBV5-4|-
TGTGCCAGCAGCCCTGTATCCAGAGATACGCAGTATTTT
CASSPVSRDTQYF
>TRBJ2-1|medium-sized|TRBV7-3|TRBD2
TGTGCCAGCAGCTTAAGACTAGCGGGAGCTAACGATGAGCAGTTCTTC
CASSLRLAGANDEQFF
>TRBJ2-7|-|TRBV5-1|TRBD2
TGCGCCAGCAGCTTGGGACTAGCGGGGGCCACTTCCTACGAGCAGTACTTC
CASSLGLAGATSYEQYF
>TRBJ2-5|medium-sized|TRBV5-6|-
TGTGCCAGCAGCTTGGCCGGCAGGGCGTACCAAGAGACCCAGTACTTC
CASSLAGRAYQETQYF
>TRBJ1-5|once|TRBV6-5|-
TGTGCCAGCAGTTATGCCTTACAGGGATGGGATCAGCCCCAGCATTTT
CASSYALQGWDQPQHF
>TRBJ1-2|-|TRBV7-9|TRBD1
TGTGCCAGCAGAAAGACCCCGATCGGACAGGGGGATCTTAACTATGGCTACACCTTC
CASRKTPIGQGDLNYGYTF
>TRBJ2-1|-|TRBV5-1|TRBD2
TGCGCCAGCAGCTTGGGCGGGGCGGGGGGGTTCGACGAGCAGTTCTTC
CASSLGGAGGFDEQFF
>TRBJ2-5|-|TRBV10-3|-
TGTGCCATCAGTGGCTGGGGCGGAGCAGAGCAAGAGACCCAGTACTTC
CAISGWGGAEQETQYF
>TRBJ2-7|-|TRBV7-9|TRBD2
TGTGCCGCGACTAGCGGGAGCTACGAGCAGTACTTC
CAATSGSYEQYF
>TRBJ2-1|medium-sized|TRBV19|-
TGTGCCAGTAGTGATACGAGCAATGAGCAGTTCTTC
CASSDTSNEQFF
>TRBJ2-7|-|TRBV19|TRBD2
TGTGCCAGTAGTATCCCGCCTAGCGGGGGGATCCCTCCTGTTTACGAGCAGTACTTC
CASSIPPSGGIPPVYEQYF
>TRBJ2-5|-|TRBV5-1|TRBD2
TGCGCCAGCAGCTGGAAGAGACTAGCGGGGATGCTGCAAGAGACCCAGTACTTC
CASSWKRLAGMLQETQYF
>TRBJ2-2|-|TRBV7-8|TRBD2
TGTGCCAGCAGCTTAAGGGCCCGGGGGGCTAGCGGGACGAACACCGGGGAGCTGTTTTTT
CASSLRARGASGTNTGELFF
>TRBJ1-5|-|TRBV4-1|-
TGCGCCAGCAGCCCTCGGGATTTGAGACAGCCCCAGCATTTT
CASSPRDLRQPQHF
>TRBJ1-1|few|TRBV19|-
TGTGCCAGTAATACTCGCGGGGGCTGGAACACTGAAGCTTTCTTT
CASNTRGGWNTEAFF
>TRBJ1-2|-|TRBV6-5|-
TGTGCCAGCAGGCGGGACTATGGCTACACCTTC
CASRRDYGYTF
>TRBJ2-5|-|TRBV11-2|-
TGTGCCAGCAGCCGCCTCAGGAGGGGGGGGGAGACCCAGTACTTC
CASSRLRRGGETQYF
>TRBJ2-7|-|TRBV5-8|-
TGTGCCAGCAGCTTGCGGCTAGCATTCCCCTACGAGCAGTACTTC
CASSLRLAFPYEQYF
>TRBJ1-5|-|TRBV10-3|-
TGTGCCATCAGTGAGTCGGGAGGGAGAGAACAGCCCCAGCATTTT
CAISESGGREQPQHF
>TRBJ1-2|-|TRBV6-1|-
TGTGCCAGCATGCGAGCGGATGGCTACACCTTC
CASMRADGYTF
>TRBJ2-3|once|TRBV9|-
TGTGCCAGCAGCGTAGCGGGTAGCGTCGTCCAAGATACGCAGTATTTT
CASSVAGSVVQDTQYF
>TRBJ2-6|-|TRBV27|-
TGTGCCAGCAGTCCAGGAACAGGAGGGGCCAACGTCCTGACTTTC
CASSPGTGGANVLTF
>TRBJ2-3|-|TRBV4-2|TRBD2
TGTGCCAGCAGCCAAGAGGGGACTAGCGGGGCTGTTACGCAGTATTTT
CASSQEGTSGAVTQYF
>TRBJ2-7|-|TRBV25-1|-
TGTGCCAGCAGTGAAGGGGGACAACCCTCCTACGAGCAGTACTTC
CASSEGGQPSYEQYF
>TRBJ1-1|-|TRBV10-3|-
TGTGCCATCGCCCGAGGCGGGATCTTGAACACTGAAGCTTTCTTT
CAIARGGILNTEAFF
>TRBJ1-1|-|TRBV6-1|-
TGTGCCAGCACCCATCTCCTACAGCCCAACACTGAAGCTTTCTTT
CASTHLLQPNTEAFF
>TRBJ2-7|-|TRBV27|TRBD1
TGTGCCAGCACGGTCAGCAGACAGGGAAGGTACGAGCAGTACTTC
CASTVSRQGRYEQYF
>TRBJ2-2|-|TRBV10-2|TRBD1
TGCGCCAGCAGTTCCAGGACAGGACTGAACACCGGGGAGCTGTTTTTT
CASSSRTGLNTGELFF
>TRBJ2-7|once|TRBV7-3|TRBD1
TGTGCCAGCAGCTCCCTAGACAGGGGAGCCTACGAGCAGTACTTC
CASSSLDRGAYEQYF
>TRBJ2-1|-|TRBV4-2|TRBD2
TGTGCCAGCAGCCAAGATCTGAGGGCAAGCGGGGTCGGAAATGAGCAGTTCTTC
CASSQDLRASGVGNEQFF
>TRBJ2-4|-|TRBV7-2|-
TGTGCCAGCAGCGCAGACTCAAACATTCAGTACTTC
CASSADSNIQYF
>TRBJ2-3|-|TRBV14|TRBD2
TGTGCCAGCAGCCTCCGGGACTATACAGATACGCAGTATTTT
CASSLRDYTDTQYF
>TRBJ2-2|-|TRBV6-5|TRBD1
TGTGCCAGCAGCAAGATGGGACAGGGGGCCGGGGAGCTGTTTTTT
CASSKMGQGAGELFF
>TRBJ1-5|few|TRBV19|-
TGTGCCAGTAGTATAGATCGCTCAGGGGGCAATCAGCCCCAGCATTTT
CASSIDRSGGNQPQHF
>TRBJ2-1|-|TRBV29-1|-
TGCAGCGTTGCTAGTACTGACAATGAGCAGTTCTTC
CSVASTDNEQFF
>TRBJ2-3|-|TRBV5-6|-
TGTGCCAGCAGCTACCCGCCGGGGAGAGCAGTCCTAACAGATACGCAGTATTTT
CASSYPPGRAVLTDTQYF
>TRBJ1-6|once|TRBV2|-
TGTGCCAGCAGGGACAGTAATTCACCCCTCCACTTT
CASRDSNSPLHF
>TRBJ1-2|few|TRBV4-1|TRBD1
TGCGCCAGCAGACATACCGGGACAGGGGATCCTCGGGGCTACACCTTC
CASRHTGTGDPRGYTF
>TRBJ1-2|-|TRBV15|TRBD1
TGTGCCACCAGCAGAGATTCTGACAGGGGGGTGAACTATGGCTACACCTTC
CATSRDSDRGVNYGYTF
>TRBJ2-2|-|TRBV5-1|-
TGCGCCAGCGCTGCCCCAGCGAACGCCGGGGAGCTGTTTTTT
CASAAPANAGELFF
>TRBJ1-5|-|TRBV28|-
TGTGCCACAGCAGCCCTACAGGGACGGGAGCCCCAGCATTTT
CATAALQGREPQHF
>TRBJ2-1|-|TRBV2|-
TGTGCCAGCAGTGCAACTGGGGGGAATGAGCAGTTCTTC
CASSATGGNEQFF
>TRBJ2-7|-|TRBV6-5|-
TGTGCCAGCAGTTACTCGATGGAGCAAGGGGGCGAGCAGTACTTC
CASSYSMEQGGEQYF
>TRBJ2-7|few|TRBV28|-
TGTGCCAGCAGTTTAGTGGTAGCGGCCTCCTACGAGCAGTACTTC
CASSLVVAASYEQYF
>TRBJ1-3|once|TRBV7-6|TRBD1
TGTGCCAGCAGCCTAAAGAATCCGGGACAGACCTCTGGAAACACCATATATTTT
CASSLKNPGQTSGNTIYF